This T cell receptor beta chain was recovered during a study of Ad26.COV2.S vaccination and SARS-CoV-2 variants. On the study more broadly: The Ad26.COV2.S arm of the COV1001 trial was where the donor was placed.

Sequencing was performed with immunoSEQ multiplex PCR; in TCRdb, only in-frame clones are kept and a portion is missing. The sample includes around 320,000 clones, around 84% of them seen just once. The CDR3 is made up of 14 amino acids. The V and J ends lost 5 bases and 2 bases respectively, with 13 bases between them. Germline CDR1 reads SQVTM; CDR2 reads ANQGSEA. Study-wide findings and caveats: People who got the vaccine or the placebo had similar non-spike TCR breadth. The placebo group had lower spike-specific TCR breadth than the vaccine recipients did.

Regarding treatment: 15 to 20 received Ad26.COV2.S at low or high dose, single or two shots; a few received placebo; per-sample allocation not given. Following the first vaccine or placebo injection, samples were taken on day 63. This clone was counted a few times. Its cognate antigen is unknown. The TCR was taken from a person aged 18-65 years who received the Ad26.COV2.S COVID-19 vaccine or a placebo. This chain connects TRBV29-1 to TRBJ2-1, with D unclear. Source: peripheral blood, taken in a trial of Ad26.COV2.S vaccine versus placebo. CDR3 region: CSVLADIPYNEQFF. CDR3 coding DNA: TGCAGCGTTCTGGCGGATATCCCCTACAATGAGCAGTTCTTC.